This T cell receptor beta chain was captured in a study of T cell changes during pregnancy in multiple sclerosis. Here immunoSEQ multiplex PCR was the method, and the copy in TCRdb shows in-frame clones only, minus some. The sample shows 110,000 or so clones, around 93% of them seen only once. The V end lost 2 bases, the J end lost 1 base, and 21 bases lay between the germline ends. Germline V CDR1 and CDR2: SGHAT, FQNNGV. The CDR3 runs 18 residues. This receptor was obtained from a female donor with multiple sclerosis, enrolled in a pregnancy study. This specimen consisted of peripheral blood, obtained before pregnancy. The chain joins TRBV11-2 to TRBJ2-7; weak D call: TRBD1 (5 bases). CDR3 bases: TGTGCCAGCAGCTTATCCCCCCGGCAAGGGGCAAGATCCTACGAGCAGTACTTC. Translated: CASSLSPRQGARSYEQYF.